This is a list of T cell receptor beta chains from one sample in a study of cytomegalovirus exposure and HLA in healthy donors. Assay: immunoSEQ multiplex PCR; the TCRdb copy retains only in-frame clones and omits some. The sample contains roughly 93,000 clones, less than 85% of which appear only once. Sequenced input: PBMCs. The receptors here all came from a male donor in good health and CMV-seronegative. The CDR3 runs from the conserved cysteine through the conserved F or W. Fields, in order: J gene, clone size, V gene, D gene, CDR3 protein, CDR3 DNA. The D gene is left open where the match is weak. The size of a clone is reported for some rows only, either as once, few or many, or as a class for expanded clones.

TRBJ2-7 . TRBV30 TRBD1 CAWAGTASSYEQYF TGTGCCTGGGCCGGGACAGCGAGCTCCTACGAGCAGTACTTC
TRBJ1-4 . TRBV6-1 . CASGTGTQKLFF TGTGCCAGTGGGACGGGGACACAAAAACTGTTTTTT
TRBJ2-5 . TRBV19 TRBD1 CASSPDRAQETQYF TGTGCCAGTAGTCCGGACAGGGCCCAAGAGACCCAGTACTTC
TRBJ2-4 few TRBV7-9 TRBD2 CASSDPSGKNIQYF TGTGCCAGCAGCGACCCTAGCGGCAAAAACATTCAGTACTTC
TRBJ2-7 . TRBV7-8 . CASSLIESYEQYF TGTGCCAGCAGTCTAATCGAATCCTACGAGCAGTACTTC
TRBJ2-7 . TRBV29-1 TRBD2 CSVRMGGYEQYF TGCAGCGTTCGGATGGGGGGGTACGAGCAGTACTTC
TRBJ1-1 . TRBV28 . CASSLWQKTEAFF TGTGCCAGCAGTTTATGGCAGAAAACTGAAGCTTTCTTT
TRBJ2-1 . TRBV27 TRBD2 CASSFLAAYNEQFF TGTGCCAGCAGTTTCCTAGCGGCATACAATGAGCAGTTCTTC
TRBJ1-1 once TRBV30 . CAWSGRRRVDTEAFF TGTGCCTGGAGTGGACGCAGGCGAGTTGACACTGAAGCTTTCTTT
TRBJ1-1 . TRBV30 TRBD1 CAWSKQGVTEAFF TGTGCCTGGAGTAAACAGGGGGTCACTGAAGCTTTCTTT
TRBJ2-1 . TRBV29-1 . CSVEIPGGGDYNEQFF TGCAGCGTTGAAATCCCAGGTGGAGGCGACTACAATGAGCAGTTCTTC
TRBJ2-5 . TRBV29-1 TRBD1 CSTWTGGAETQYF TGCAGCACCTGGACAGGGGGAGCGGAGACCCAGTACTTC
TRBJ2-5 . TRBV13 . CASSLGRGQETQYF TGTGCCAGCAGCTTAGGCCGGGGGCAAGAGACCCAGTACTTC
TRBJ1-1 . TRBV7-9 . CASSLEGGANTEAFF TGTGCCAGCAGCTTAGAAGGAGGGGCTAACACTGAAGCTTTCTTT
TRBJ1-1 few TRBV4-1 TRBD1 CASSQPKTGTDRREAFF TGCGCCAGCAGCCAACCTAAGACAGGGACGGATAGGAGGGAAGCTTTCTTT
TRBJ2-7 . TRBV11-1 . CASSLQVSYEQYF TGTGCCAGCAGCTTGCAGGTTTCCTACGAGCAGTACTTC
TRBJ2-5 . TRBV9 TRBD1 CASSVHEETGDETQYF TGTGCCAGCAGCGTACACGAGGAGACAGGGGACGAGACCCAGTACTTC
TRBJ1-1 . TRBV13 . CASSITAEAFF TGTGCCAGCAGCATAACAGCTGAAGCTTTCTTT
TRBJ1-2 few TRBV27 . CASSSLGVSNYGYTF TGTGCCAGCAGTTCCCTAGGTGTTTCTAACTATGGCTACACCTTC
TRBJ1-5 few TRBV6-1 TRBD1 CASSGGDRADQPQHF TGTGCCAGCAGTGGGGGGGACAGGGCGGACCAGCCCCAGCATTTT
TRBJ1-2 . TRBV28 TRBD1 CASSLGSGGTWNYGYTF TGTGCCAGCAGTTTGGGGTCAGGGGGGACGTGGAACTATGGCTACACCTTC
TRBJ1-3 . TRBV7-3 TRBD1 CASSEQGGPGNTIYF TGTGCCAGCAGCGAACAGGGGGGCCCTGGAAACACCATATATTTT
TRBJ2-5 . TRBV29-1 . CSVLGWVGETQYF TGCAGCGTCCTAGGATGGGTAGGAGAGACCCAGTACTTC
TRBJ1-1 . TRBV5-8 . CASSLQSFSEAFF TGTGCCAGCAGCTTGCAGTCATTCTCTGAAGCTTTCTTT
TRBJ1-1 . TRBV6-5 . CASSGEGSLPGAFF TGTGCCAGCAGTGGGGAGGGTTCTTTGCCCGGAGCTTTCTTT
TRBJ2-7 . TRBV5-8 TRBD1 CASSPNWGGDRVVAYEQYF TGTGCCAGCAGCCCGAACTGGGGTGGGGACAGGGTGGTGGCCTACGAGCAGTACTTC
TRBJ2-1 once TRBV11-3 . CASSLTRGGNEQFF TGTGCCAGCAGCTTAACAAGGGGGGGGAATGAGCAGTTCTTC
TRBJ1-1 . TRBV5-4 TRBD1 CASSRQGGTEAFF TGTGCCAGCAGCAGACAGGGGGGCACTGAAGCTTTCTTT
TRBJ1-2 . TRBV6-5 . CASSKSRGYGYTF TGTGCCAGCAGTAAAAGCAGGGGCTATGGCTACACCTTC
TRBJ1-2 few TRBV10-3 . CAISEGGTYGYTF TGTGCCATCAGTGAGGGGGGCACCTATGGCTACACCTTC
TRBJ2-5 . TRBV7-2 . CASSLETGEETQYF TGTGCCAGCAGCTTAGAAACCGGGGAAGAGACCCAGTACTTC
TRBJ1-5 . TRBV7-9 . CASSQSGTSNQPQHF TGTGCCAGCAGCCAATCCGGGACAAGCAATCAGCCCCAGCATTTT
TRBJ2-2 . TRBV27 TRBD2 CASRQTLLAGGPLNTGELFF TGTGCCAGCAGACAGACCCTACTAGCGGGAGGGCCTCTTAACACCGGGGAGCTGTTTTTT
TRBJ2-2 . TRBV7-3 TRBD1 CASSLVPGRGSGELFF TGTGCCAGCAGCTTAGTTCCGGGCAGGGGGTCCGGGGAGCTGTTTTTT
TRBJ2-7 . TRBV6-5 . CASSYDREGGYEQYF TGTGCCAGCAGTTATGATCGTGAGGGCGGGTACGAGCAGTACTTC
TRBJ1-1 once TRBV7-9 . CASSLGGRSNTEAFF TGTGCCAGCAGCTTAGGGGGCAGATCGAACACTGAAGCTTTCTTT
TRBJ2-7 . TRBV19 TRBD1 CASSPSRDRSLYEQYF TGTGCCAGTAGTCCTTCCCGGGACAGGTCCTTATACGAGCAGTACTTC
TRBJ1-2 . TRBV19 . CASMVDTHGYTF TGTGCCAGTATGGTGGACACCCATGGCTACACCTTC
TRBJ2-5 . TRBV7-3 TRBD2 CASSWTSGGGATQYF TGTGCCAGCAGCTGGACTAGCGGAGGTGGGGCCACCCAGTACTTC
TRBJ2-1 once TRBV30 TRBD2 CAWTRGAGGEQFF TGTGCCTGGACACGAGGGGCGGGAGGTGAGCAGTTCTTC
TRBJ1-5 . TRBV28 TRBD1 CASTGDRSNQPQHF TGTGCCAGCACCGGGGACAGAAGCAATCAGCCCCAGCATTTT
TRBJ2-7 . TRBV7-9 TRBD1 CSSSLGRAGTGGFYEQYF TGTTCCAGCAGCTTAGGGAGGGCCGGGACAGGGGGCTTCTACGAGCAGTACTTC
TRBJ1-2 . TRBV7-3 . CASSLQGGGGYTF TGTGCCAGCAGCTTACAGGGCGGGGGAGGCTACACCTTC
TRBJ1-4 . TRBV7-2 TRBD1 CASRKTGENEKLFF TGTGCCAGCAGAAAGACAGGGGAGAATGAAAAACTGTTTTTT
TRBJ1-5 few TRBV27 . CASSTSGVGQPQHF TGTGCCAGCAGTACCTCAGGGGTGGGGCAGCCCCAGCATTTT
TRBJ1-1 . TRBV7-2 . CASSSVMNTEAFF TGTGCCAGCAGCTCGGTGATGAACACTGAAGCTTTCTTT
TRBJ2-5 . TRBV27 TRBD2 CASSLSTSGQETQYF TGTGCCAGCAGTTTATCGACTAGCGGCCAAGAGACCCAGTACTTC
TRBJ1-1 few TRBV7-9 . CASSLESGLGEAFF TGTGCCAGCAGCTTAGAGTCGGGTCTCGGGGAAGCTTTCTTT
TRBJ2-5 few TRBV28 . CASSTYLVRETQYF TGTGCCAGCAGTACCTACTTAGTCCGGGAGACCCAGTACTTC
TRBJ1-2 few TRBV6-6 . CASTPKREMSYTF TGTGCCAGCACCCCAAAAAGGGAGATGAGCTACACCTTC
TRBJ1-1 . TRBV28 TRBD1 CASSQGDRSASEAFF TGTGCCAGCAGTCAAGGGGACAGGTCAGCTTCTGAAGCTTTCTTT
TRBJ2-7 . TRBV5-1 . CASSVGGTTISGEQYF TGCGCCAGCAGCGTGGGGGGTACTACTATATCGGGGGAGCAGTACTTC
TRBJ1-3 . TRBV19 . CASSTPPGRGNSGNTIYF TGTGCCAGTAGTACCCCTCCGGGACGGGGGAACTCTGGAAACACCATATATTTT
TRBJ1-5 . TRBV6-5 TRBD1 CASSRTGVGNQPQHF TGTGCCAGCAGTCGGACAGGGGTTGGCAATCAGCCCCAGCATTTT
TRBJ1-2 once TRBV5-1 . CASSLGGARGYGYTF TGCGCCAGCAGCTTGGGAGGCGCACGGGGCTATGGCTACACCTTC
TRBJ2-5 . TRBV7-9 TRBD2 CASSSAGLAGVETQYF TGTGCCAGCAGCTCGGCGGGACTAGCGGGAGTGGAGACCCAGTACTTC
TRBJ1-6 . TRBV5-8 . CASSLGMGLLGRYNSPLHF TGTGCCAGCAGCTTGGGTATGGGACTCTTAGGCCGCTATAATTCACCCCTCCACTTT
TRBJ1-1 . TRBV11-2 TRBD1 CASSEDRGLAFF TGTGCCAGCAGCGAGGACAGGGGGTTGGCTTTCTTT
TRBJ2-3 . TRBV19 . CASREGGTDTQYF TGTGCCAGTAGAGAGGGGGGCACAGATACGCAGTATTTT